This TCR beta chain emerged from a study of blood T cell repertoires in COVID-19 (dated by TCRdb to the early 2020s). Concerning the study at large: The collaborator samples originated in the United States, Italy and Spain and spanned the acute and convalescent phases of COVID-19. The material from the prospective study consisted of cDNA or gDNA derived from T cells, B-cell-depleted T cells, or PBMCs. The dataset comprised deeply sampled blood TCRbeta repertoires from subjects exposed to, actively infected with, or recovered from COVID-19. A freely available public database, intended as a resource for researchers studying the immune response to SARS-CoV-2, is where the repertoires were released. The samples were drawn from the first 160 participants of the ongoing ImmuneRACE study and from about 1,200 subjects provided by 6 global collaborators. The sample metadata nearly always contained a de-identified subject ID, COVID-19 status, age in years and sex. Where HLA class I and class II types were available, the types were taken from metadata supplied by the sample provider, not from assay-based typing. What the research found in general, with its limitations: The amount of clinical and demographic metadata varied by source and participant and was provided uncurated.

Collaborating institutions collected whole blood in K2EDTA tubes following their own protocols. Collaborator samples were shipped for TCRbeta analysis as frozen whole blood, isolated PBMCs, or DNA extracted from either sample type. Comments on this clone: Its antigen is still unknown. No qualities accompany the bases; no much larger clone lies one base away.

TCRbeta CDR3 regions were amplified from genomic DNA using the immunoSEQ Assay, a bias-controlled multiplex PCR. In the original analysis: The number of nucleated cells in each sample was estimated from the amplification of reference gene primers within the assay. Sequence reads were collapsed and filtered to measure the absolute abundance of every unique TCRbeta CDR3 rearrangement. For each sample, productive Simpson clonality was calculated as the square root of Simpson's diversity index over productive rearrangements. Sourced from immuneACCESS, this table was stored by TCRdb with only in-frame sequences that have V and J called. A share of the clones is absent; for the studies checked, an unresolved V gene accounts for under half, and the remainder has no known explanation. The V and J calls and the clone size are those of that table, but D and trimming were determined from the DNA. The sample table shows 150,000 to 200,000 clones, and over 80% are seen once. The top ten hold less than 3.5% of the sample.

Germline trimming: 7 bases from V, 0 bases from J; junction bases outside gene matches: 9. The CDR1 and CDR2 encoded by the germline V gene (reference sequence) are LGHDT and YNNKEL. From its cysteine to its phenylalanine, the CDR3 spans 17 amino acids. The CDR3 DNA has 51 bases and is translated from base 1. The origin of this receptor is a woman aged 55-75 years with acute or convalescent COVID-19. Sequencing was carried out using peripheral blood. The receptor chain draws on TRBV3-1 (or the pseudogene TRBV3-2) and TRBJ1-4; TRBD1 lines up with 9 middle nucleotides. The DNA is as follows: TGTGCCAGCACCCCCGGGACAGGGTTTGCAACTAATGAAAAACTGTTTTTT. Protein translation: CASTPGTGFATNEKLFF.